This record covers a single TCR beta chain. The sample is drawn from a study of blood T cell repertoires in COVID-19. Study details: Samples representing acute and convalescent COVID-19 were sourced from the United States, Italy and Spain. Sample material is recorded as cDNA or gDNA derived from T cells, B-cell-depleted T cells, or PBMCs.

How the authors handled the data: By means of reference gene primer amplification, nucleated cell counts were estimated. Sequencing used immunoSEQ multiplex PCR; TCRdb keeps in-frame clones, though not all of them. V and J calls and clone size are copied from that table; D and trimming were computed from the DNA. The sample has about 160,000 clones, around 92% seen once. The CDR3 loop spans 12 amino acids. Germline CDR1 MNHNS, CDR2 SASEGT. The ends were cut back, 1 base at V and 6 bases at J, with 4 bases in the middle. Enrollment of patients from Seattle took place during active infection, with longitudinal follow-up.

Source material: peripheral blood. The receptor was derived from a man younger than 40 with COVID-19, enrolled during active disease. The rearrangement links TRBV6-1 to TRBJ2-1; D ambiguous. CDR3 coding DNA: TGTGCCAGCAGTGAAGTCATCAATGAGCAGTTCTTC. Translating it yields CASSEVINEQFF.